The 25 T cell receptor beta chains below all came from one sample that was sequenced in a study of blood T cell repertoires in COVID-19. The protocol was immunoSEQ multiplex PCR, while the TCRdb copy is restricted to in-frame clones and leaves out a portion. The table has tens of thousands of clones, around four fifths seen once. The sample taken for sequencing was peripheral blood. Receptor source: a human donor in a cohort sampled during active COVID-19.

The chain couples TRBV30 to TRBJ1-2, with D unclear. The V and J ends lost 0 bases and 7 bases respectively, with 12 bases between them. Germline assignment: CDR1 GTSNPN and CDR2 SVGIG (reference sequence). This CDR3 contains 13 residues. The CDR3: CAWSVVQLSGYTF. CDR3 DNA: TGTGCCTGGAGTGTAGTACAGTTAAGTGGCTACACCTTC.

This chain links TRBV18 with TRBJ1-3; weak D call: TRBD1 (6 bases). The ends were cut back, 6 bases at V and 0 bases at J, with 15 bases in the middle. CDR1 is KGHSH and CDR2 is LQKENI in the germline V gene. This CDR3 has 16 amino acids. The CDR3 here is CASSGQGHTSGNTIYF. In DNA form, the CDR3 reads TGTGCCAGCTCGGGGCAGGGGCACACCTCTGGAAACACCATATATTTT. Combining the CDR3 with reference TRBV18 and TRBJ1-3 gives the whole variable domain NAGVMQNPRHLVRRRGQEARLRCSPMKGHSHVYWYRQLPEEGLKFMVYLQKENIIDESGMPKERFSAEFPKEGPSILRIQQVVRGDSAAYFCASSGQGHTSGNTIYFGEGSWLTVV.

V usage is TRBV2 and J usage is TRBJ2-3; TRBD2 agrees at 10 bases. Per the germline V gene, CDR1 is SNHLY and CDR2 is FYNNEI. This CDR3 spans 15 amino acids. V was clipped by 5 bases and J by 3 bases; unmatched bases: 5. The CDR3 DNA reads TGTGCCAGCAGTCCTAGCGGGAGCCAGACAGATACGCAGTATTTT. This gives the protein CASSPSGSQTDTQYF.

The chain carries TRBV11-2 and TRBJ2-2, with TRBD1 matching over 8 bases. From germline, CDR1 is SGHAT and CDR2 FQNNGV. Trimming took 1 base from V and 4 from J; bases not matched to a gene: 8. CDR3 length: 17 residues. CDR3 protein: CASSLGGQGAGTGELFF. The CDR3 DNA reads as TGTGCCAGCAGCTTAGGGGGCCAGGGGGCCGGCACCGGGGAGCTGTTTTTT.

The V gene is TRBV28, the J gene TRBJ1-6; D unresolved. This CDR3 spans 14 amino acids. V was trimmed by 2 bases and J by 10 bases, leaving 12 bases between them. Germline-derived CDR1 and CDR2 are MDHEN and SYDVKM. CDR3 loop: CASSLTGMYSPLHF. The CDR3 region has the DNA TGTGCCAGCAGTTTAACCGGGATGTACTCACCCCTCCACTTT. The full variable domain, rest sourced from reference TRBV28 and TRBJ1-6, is DVKVTQSSRYLVKRTGEKVFLECVQDMDHENMFWYRQDPGLGLRLIYFSYDVKMKEKGDIPEGYSVSREKKERFSLILESASTNQTSMYLCASSLTGMYSPLHFGNGTRLTVT.

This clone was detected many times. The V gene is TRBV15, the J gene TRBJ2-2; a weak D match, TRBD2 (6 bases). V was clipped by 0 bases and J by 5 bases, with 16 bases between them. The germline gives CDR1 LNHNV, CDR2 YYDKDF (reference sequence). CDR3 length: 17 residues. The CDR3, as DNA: TGTGCCACCAGCAGAGATCGGAGGGCAGGGTGGACCGGGGAGCTGTTTTTT. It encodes CATSRDRRAGWTGELFF.

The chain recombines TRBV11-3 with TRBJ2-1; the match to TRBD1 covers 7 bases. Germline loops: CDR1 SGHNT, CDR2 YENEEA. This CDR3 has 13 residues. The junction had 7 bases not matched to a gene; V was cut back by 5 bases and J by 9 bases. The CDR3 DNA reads TGTGCCAGCAGCCCCCAGCCAGGGGGTGAGCAGTTCTTC. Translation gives CASSPQPGGEQFF.

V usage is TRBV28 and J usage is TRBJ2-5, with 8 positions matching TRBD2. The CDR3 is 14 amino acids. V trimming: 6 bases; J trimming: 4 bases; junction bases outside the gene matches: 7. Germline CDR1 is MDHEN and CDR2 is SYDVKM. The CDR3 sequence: CASRRGAGLETQYF. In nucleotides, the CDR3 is TGTGCCAGCAGGCGGGGGGCTGGGTTAGAGACCCAGTACTTC.

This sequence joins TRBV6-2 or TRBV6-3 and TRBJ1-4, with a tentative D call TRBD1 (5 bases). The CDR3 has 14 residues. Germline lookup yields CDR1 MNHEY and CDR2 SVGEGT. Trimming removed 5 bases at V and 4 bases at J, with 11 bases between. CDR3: CASSLTDFNEKLFF. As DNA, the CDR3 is TGTGCCAGCAGTCTGACAGACTTTAATGAAAAACTGTTTTTT.

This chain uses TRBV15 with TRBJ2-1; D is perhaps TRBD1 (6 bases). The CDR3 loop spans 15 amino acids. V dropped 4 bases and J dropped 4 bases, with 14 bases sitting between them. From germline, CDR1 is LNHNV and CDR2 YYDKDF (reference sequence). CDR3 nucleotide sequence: TGTGCCACCAGCAACGACAGGAGCCCTTACAATGAGCAGTTCTTC. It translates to CATSNDRSPYNEQFF.

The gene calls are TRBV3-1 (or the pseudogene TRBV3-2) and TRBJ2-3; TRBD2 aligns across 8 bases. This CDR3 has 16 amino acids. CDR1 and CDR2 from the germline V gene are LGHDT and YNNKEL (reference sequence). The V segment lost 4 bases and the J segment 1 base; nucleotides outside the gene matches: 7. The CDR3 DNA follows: TGTGCCAGCAGCCCCCGCGGGGGGTGGGGCACAGATACGCAGTATTTT. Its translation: CASSPRGGWGTDTQYF.

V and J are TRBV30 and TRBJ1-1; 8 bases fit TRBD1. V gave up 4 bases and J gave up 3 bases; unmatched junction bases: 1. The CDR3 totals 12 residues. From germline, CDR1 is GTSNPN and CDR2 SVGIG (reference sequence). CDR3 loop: CAWNRGDTEAFF. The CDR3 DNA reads TGTGCCTGGAACAGGGGGGACACTGAAGCTTTCTTT.

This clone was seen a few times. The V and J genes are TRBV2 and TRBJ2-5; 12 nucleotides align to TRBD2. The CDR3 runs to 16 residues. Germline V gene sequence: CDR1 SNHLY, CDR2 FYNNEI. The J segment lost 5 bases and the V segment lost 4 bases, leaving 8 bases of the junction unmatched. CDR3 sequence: CASSAQLAGGGETQYF. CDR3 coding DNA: TGTGCCAGCAGTGCCCAACTAGCGGGAGGAGGTGAGACCCAGTACTTC. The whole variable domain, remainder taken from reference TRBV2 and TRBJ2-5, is EPEVTQTPSHQVTQMGQEVILRCVPISNHLYFYWYRQILGQKVEFLVSFYNNEISEKSEIFDDQFSVERPDGSNFTLKIRSTKLEDSAMYFCASSAQLAGGGETQYFGPGTRLLVL.

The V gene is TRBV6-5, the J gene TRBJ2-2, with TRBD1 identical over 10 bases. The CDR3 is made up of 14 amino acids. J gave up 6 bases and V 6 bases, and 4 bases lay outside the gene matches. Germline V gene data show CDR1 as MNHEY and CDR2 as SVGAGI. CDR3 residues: CASSRDRGAGELFF. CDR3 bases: TGTGCCAGCAGCCGGGACAGGGGAGCCGGGGAGCTGTTTTTT.

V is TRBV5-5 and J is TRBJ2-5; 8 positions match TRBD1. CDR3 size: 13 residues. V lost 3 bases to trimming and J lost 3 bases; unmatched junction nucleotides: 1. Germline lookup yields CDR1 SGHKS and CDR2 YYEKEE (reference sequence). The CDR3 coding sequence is TGTGCCAGCAGCTGGACAGGGAAAGAGACCCAGTACTTC. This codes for CASSWTGKETQYF. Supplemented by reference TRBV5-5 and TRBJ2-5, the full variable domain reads DAGVTQSPTHLIKTRGQQVTLRCSPISGHKSVSWYQQVLGQGPQFIFQYYEKEERGRGNFPDRFSARQFPNYSSELNVNALLLGDSALYLCASSWTGKETQYFGPGTRLLVL.

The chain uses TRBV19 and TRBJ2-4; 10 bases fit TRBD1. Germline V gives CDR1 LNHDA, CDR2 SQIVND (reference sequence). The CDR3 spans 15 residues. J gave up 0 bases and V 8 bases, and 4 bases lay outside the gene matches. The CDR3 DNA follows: TGTGCCAGTGGGGACAGGGGTATAGCCAAAAACATTCAGTACTTC. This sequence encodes CASGDRGIAKNIQYF.

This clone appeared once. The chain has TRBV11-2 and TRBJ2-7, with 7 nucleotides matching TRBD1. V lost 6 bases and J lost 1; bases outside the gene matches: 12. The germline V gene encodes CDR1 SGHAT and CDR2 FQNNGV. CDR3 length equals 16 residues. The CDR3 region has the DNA TGTGCCAGCAGACCATCCAGGGACAGTGGATCCTACGAGCAGTACTTC. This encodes CASRPSRDSGSYEQYF.

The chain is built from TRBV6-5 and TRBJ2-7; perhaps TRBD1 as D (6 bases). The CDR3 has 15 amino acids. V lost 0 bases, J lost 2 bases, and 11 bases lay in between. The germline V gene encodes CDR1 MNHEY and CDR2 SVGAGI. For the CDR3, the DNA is TGTGCCAGCAGTTACTCCATCGGACAGACCTACGAGCAGTACTTC. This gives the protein CASSYSIGQTYEQYF.

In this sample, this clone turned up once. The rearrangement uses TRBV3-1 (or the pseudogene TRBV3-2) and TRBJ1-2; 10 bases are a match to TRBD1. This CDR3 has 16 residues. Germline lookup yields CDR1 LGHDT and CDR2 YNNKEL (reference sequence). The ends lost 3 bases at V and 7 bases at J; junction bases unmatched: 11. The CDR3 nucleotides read TGTGCCAGCAGCCAGAGCAAGACAGGGGGCGACCCTGGCTACACCTTC. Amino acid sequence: CASSQSKTGGDPGYTF.

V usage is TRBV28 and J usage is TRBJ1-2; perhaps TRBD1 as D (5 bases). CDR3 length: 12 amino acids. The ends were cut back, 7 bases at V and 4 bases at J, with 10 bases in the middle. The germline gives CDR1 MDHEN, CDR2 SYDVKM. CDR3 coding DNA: TGTGCCAGCACCGGGACTACCTATGGCTACACCTTC. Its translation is CASTGTTYGYTF.

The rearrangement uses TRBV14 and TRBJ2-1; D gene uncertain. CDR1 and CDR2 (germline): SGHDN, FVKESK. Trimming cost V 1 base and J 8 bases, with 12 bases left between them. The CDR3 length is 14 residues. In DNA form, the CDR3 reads TGTGCCAGCAGCCAAGTAGTCGGTCACTATGAGCAGTTCTTC. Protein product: CASSQVVGHYEQFF.

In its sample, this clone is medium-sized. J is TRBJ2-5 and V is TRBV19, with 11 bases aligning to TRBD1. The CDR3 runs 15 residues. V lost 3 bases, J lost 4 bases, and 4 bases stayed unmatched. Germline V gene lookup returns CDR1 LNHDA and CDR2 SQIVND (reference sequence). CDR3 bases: TGTGCCAGTAGTATCCGGACAGGGGGCAGAGAGACCCAGTACTTC. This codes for CASSIRTGGRETQYF.

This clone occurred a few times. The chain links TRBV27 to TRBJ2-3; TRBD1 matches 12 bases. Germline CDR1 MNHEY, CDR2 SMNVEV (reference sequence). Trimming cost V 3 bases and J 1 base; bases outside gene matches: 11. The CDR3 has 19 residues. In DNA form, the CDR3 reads TGTGCCAGCAGTTTGGCCGGGACAGGGGGCTCCCCTCGCACAGATACGCAGTATTTT. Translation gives CASSLAGTGGSPRTDTQYF.

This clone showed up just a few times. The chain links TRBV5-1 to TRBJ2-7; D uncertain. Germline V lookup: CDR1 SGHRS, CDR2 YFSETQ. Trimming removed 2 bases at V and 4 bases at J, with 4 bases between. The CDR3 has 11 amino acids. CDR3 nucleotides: TGCGCCAGCAGCTTCGGGTACGAGCAGTACTTC. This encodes CASSFGYEQYF.

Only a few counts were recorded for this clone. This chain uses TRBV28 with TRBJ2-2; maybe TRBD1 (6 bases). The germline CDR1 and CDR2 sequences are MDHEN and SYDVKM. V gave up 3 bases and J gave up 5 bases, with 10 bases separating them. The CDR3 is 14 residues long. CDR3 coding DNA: TGTGCCAGCAGTTTGGGGGCCGGGACCGGGGAGCTGTTTTTT. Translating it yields CASSLGAGTGELFF.